Following are 3 T cell receptor beta chains from one sample sequenced in a study of blood T cell repertoires in COVID-19. Method: immunoSEQ multiplex PCR; TCRdb's copy keeps in-frame clones and lacks some. The table includes 95,000 to 150,000 clones, about 74% detected once. Input material: peripheral blood. These receptors were collected from a man older than 75 with COVID-19, enrolled during active disease.

This sequence joins TRBV19 and TRBJ1-2; 8 bases match TRBD1. V gave up 4 bases and J gave up 2 bases; unmatched junction bases: 6. Germline-derived CDR1 and CDR2 are LNHDA and SQIVND (reference sequence). This CDR3 contains 15 residues. The CDR3 is CASSTWDRPNYGYTF. CDR3 DNA: TGTGCCAGTAGTACATGGGACAGGCCCAACTATGGCTACACCTTC.

This clone came up once. CDR3 loop: CAISESRGATDTQYF. Written as DNA, the CDR3 is TGTGCCATCAGTGAGTCGCGGGGGGCCACAGATACGCAGTATTTT. The V and J genes are TRBV10-3 and TRBJ2-3; TRBD2 agrees at 8 bases. After removal of 0 bases from V and 2 bases from J, the junction contained 1 base not matched to a gene. The germline V gene encodes CDR1 ENHRY and CDR2 SYGVKD. The CDR3 covers 15 residues.

Only a few counts were recorded for this clone. The V gene is TRBV7-8, the J gene TRBJ2-5, with TRBD2 matching 11 bases. Unmatched junction bases numbered 24, after V lost 5 bases and J lost 4 bases. The CDR3 has 21 residues. Germline V lookup: CDR1 SGHVS, CDR2 FQNEAQ. CDR3 sequence reads: CASSVLGTDLGTSGEGETQYF. CDR3 nucleotide sequence: TGTGCCAGCAGCGTCCTGGGGACCGACCTTGGGACTAGCGGAGAGGGAGAGACCCAGTACTTC.